The 17 T cell receptor beta chains listed next were all sequenced from one sample in a study of CD4 T cells in relation to SARS-CoV-2 and coronaviruses (dated by TCRdb to the early 2020s). Antigen specificity for these receptors is unknown. CD4+ T cells from unexposed donors were collected before the COVID-19 pandemic (2011-2018). After approximately eleven days of culture, CD4+ T cells were isolated with the EasySep CD4+ T cell isolation kit. The library was obtained by the immunoSEQ multiplex PCR assay. Sourced from immuneACCESS, this table was stored by TCRdb with only in-frame sequences that have V and J called. A share of the clones is absent; for the studies checked, an unresolved V gene accounts for under half, and the remainder has no known explanation. Within this sample are almost 30,000 clones, with less than 85% of them counted one time only. The ten most abundant clones make up approximately 14% of the sample.

Sequencing was performed on CD4+ T cells from PBMCs, cultured in vitro. These TCRs come from a human donor in good health.

The rearrangement uses TRBV3-1 (or the pseudogene TRBV3-2) and TRBJ1-1; 8 bases fit TRBD1. The junction had 4 bases not matched to a gene; V was cut back by 5 bases and J by 5 bases. This CDR3 is 13 amino acids long. Germline V gene data show CDR1 as LGHDT and CDR2 as YNNKEL (reference sequence). CDR3 coding DNA: TGTGCCAGCAGCTTCCGACAGGGGACTGAAGCTTTCTTT. It is translated as CASSFRQGTEAFF.

The V gene is TRBV2, the J gene TRBJ1-4, with D possibly matching TRBD1 (5 bases). The CDR3 covers 15 residues. In germline, CDR1 is SNHLY, CDR2 FYNNEI. V lost 7 bases, J lost 0 bases, and 12 bases lay in between. The CDR3 reads CASIDQGSTNEKLFF. CDR3 nucleotides: TGTGCCAGCATTGACCAGGGCTCAACTAATGAAAAACTGTTTTTT.

The chain uses TRBV10-3 and TRBJ1-1, with D possibly being TRBD1 (6 bases). CDR1 is ENHRY, CDR2 SYGVKD, per germline. V lost 4 bases and J lost 5, with 11 bases in between. The CDR3 is 13 residues long. The CDR3 DNA sequence: TGTGCCATCAGTGCAGGGGAGGGGACTGAAGCTTTCTTT. Its protein is CAISAGEGTEAFF.

J is TRBJ1-1 and V is TRBV9; D gene unclear. V was cut by 2 bases and J by 0 bases, with 5 bases left in between. Germline CDR1 SGDLS, CDR2 YYNGEE. The CDR3 is made up of 13 amino acids. The CDR3 DNA is TGTGCCAGCAGCGTTCAAGTGAACACTGAAGCTTTCTTT. Residues: CASSVQVNTEAFF.

The rearrangement uses TRBV7-9 and TRBJ2-7; the match to TRBD1 covers 11 bases. Per the germline V gene, CDR1 is SEHNR and CDR2 is FQNEAQ (reference sequence). Trimming cost V 5 bases and J 5 bases; bases outside gene matches: 14. CDR3 length equals 17 residues. The CDR3: CASSDERLPGQGDEQYF. The CDR3 nucleotides read TGTGCCAGCAGCGACGAGAGACTTCCGGGACAGGGGGACGAGCAGTACTTC.

This chain joins TRBV6-6 and TRBJ1-4; 7 positions agree with TRBD1. This CDR3 contains 16 residues. Unmatched junction bases numbered 9, after V lost 2 bases and J lost 6 bases. Germline CDR1 reads MNHNY; CDR2 reads SVGAGI (reference sequence). Here the CDR3 DNA reads TGTGCCAGCAGTTACGGAATGTCAGGGGGATATGAAAAACTGTTTTTT. Translated, it gives CASSYGMSGGYEKLFF.

The genes are TRBV24-1 and TRBJ2-7; TRBD1 matches at 9 bases. The germline V gene has CDR1 KGHDR and CDR2 SFDVKD. The CDR3 runs to 15 residues. J lost 2 bases, V lost 5 bases, and 6 bases had no gene match. The CDR3 protein is CATSALDRGTYEQYF. The CDR3 DNA sequence: TGTGCCACCAGTGCGTTGGACAGGGGAACCTACGAGCAGTACTTC.

This clone was seen only once. The limits of the CDR3 on the DNA are not certain, so only TCRdb's listed CDR3 is given. The chain carries TRBV7-9 and TRBJ2-7; the D segment call TRBD2 is taken from the table without a DNA check. The length of the CDR3 is 15 amino acids, counting both ends. Germline values: CDR1 SEHNR, CDR2 FQNEAQ (reference sequence). This CDR3 reads CASSFGSGGGYEQYF.

This chain connects TRBV6-6 to TRBJ2-3, with D maybe TRBD2 (6 bases). The germline V and J ends were trimmed by 5 bases and 0 bases, with 9 bases remaining between them. CDR3 size: 14 residues. CDR1 is MNHNY and CDR2 is SVGAGI in the germline V gene (reference sequence). CDR3 DNA: TGTGCCAGCAGTGGGGGGATTAGCACAGATACGCAGTATTTT. Protein sequence: CASSGGISTDTQYF.

The chain has TRBV7-9 and TRBJ2-7, with a tentative D call TRBD1 (6 bases). Between the trimmed V and J ends, which lost 1 base and 5 bases, there was a span of 9 bases. This CDR3 has 13 amino acids. Germline-derived CDR1 and CDR2 are SEHNR and FQNEAQ (reference sequence). The CDR3 DNA follows: TGTGCCAGCAGCTTAGGGGGGCAGGACGAGCAGTACTTC. Protein product: CASSLGGQDEQYF.

V gene TRBV5-1 combines with J gene TRBJ2-2; weak D call: TRBD1 (6 bases). CDR1 is SGHRS, CDR2 YFSETQ, per germline. This CDR3 contains 14 residues. Trimming pared 4 bases from V and 1 base from J, leaving 8 bases between. The CDR3 nucleotides are TGCGCCAGCAGCCAGGGACAGAACACCGGGGAGCTGTTTTTT. Residues: CASSQGQNTGELFF.

DNA for the CDR3: TGTGCCAGCAGCCCCGGAGTGTGGGAGGGCCTGGGGAGCTACGAGCAGTACTTC. Translated, it gives CASSPGVWEGLGSYEQYF. This chain links TRBV3-1 (or the pseudogene TRBV3-2) with TRBJ2-7; TRBD2 aligns across 7 bases. Losses at the gene ends were 4 bases for V and 3 bases for J; bases not matched to a gene: 18. The CDR3 covers 18 residues. Germline V CDR1 and CDR2: LGHDT, YNNKEL (reference sequence).

The chain uses TRBV2 and TRBJ2-3; TRBD1 matches at 9 bases. J lost 1 base, V lost 8 bases, and 4 bases had no gene match. This CDR3 has 14 amino acids. Germline lookup yields CDR1 SNHLY and CDR2 FYNNEI. CDR3 in amino acids: CASRDRVGTDTQYF. The CDR3 nucleotides read TGTGCCAGCCGGGACAGGGTCGGCACAGATACGCAGTATTTT.

The genes are TRBV21-1 and TRBJ1-2. TRBV21-1 is a pseudogene locus. This CDR3 has 11 residues. CDR3 in amino acids: CASSSWGGYTF. CDR3 DNA: TGTGCCAGCAGCAGCTGGGGTGGCTACACCTTC.

The chain joins TRBV4-2 to TRBJ1-6, with D tentatively TRBD1 (5 bases). Germline assignment: CDR1 LGHNA and CDR2 YNFKEQ. The CDR3 sequence is 14 residues long. V lost 3 bases, J lost 9 bases, and 12 bases lay in between. CDR3 loop: CASSQDLGGSPLHF. The CDR3 DNA reads TGTGCCAGCAGCCAGGACTTGGGGGGTTCACCCCTCCACTTT.

The chain joins TRBV7-7 to TRBJ1-4; 7 bases align to TRBD1. The CDR3 spans 15 residues. Germline V lookup: CDR1 SSHAT, CDR2 FNYEAQ (reference sequence). V lost 2 bases, J lost 5 bases, and 5 bases stayed unmatched. The CDR3 sequence: CASSLQTGPNEKLFF. CDR3 DNA: TGTGCCAGCAGCTTACAGACAGGGCCCAATGAAAAACTGTTTTTT.

V and J are TRBV14 and TRBJ2-3, with 8 bases fitting TRBD1. The trim removed 4 bases at V and 6 bases at J, leaving 6 bases unmatched. CDR3 size: 14 residues. Looked up from germline, CDR1 is SGHDN and CDR2 is FVKESK. CDR3: CASSPWTGFDTQYF. The DNA for the CDR3 is TGTGCCAGCAGCCCCTGGACAGGGTTTGATACGCAGTATTTT.